One and the same sample provided the 12 T cell receptor beta chains below, sequenced in a study of blood T cell repertoires in COVID-19. Sequenced by immunoSEQ multiplex PCR; TCRdb stores in-frame clones only, minus some. The data hold 180,000 or so clones, with just under 85% observed a single time. Specimen: peripheral blood. The receptors derive from a man aged 40-49 years who had recovered from COVID-19.

The chain uses TRBV7-9 and TRBJ1-1, with a weak D call TRBD1 (6 bases). CDR1 and CDR2 (germline): SEHNR, FQNEAQ (reference sequence). This CDR3 is built from 15 residues. Trimming removed 1 base at V and 4 bases at J, with 13 bases between. The CDR3 coding sequence is TGTGCCAGCAGCTTAGAGGGGGGCGGGAGCACTGAAGCTTTCTTT. Translated: CASSLEGGGSTEAFF.

The V and J genes are TRBV19 and TRBJ2-7; TRBD1 aligns across 8 bases. With 5 bases clipped from V and 3 bases from J, the junction kept 9 bases outside the gene matches. The CDR3 is 15 residues long. Germline CDR1 LNHDA, CDR2 SQIVND (reference sequence). The CDR3 region is CASSEAGTGIYEQYF. DNA for the CDR3: TGTGCCAGTAGTGAAGCCGGGACAGGTATCTACGAGCAGTACTTC.

DNA for the CDR3: TGTGCCAGCAGTTACGGGCCGGCCGCGTTGGAGCAGTACTTC. Its translation is CASSYGPAALEQYF. The chain links TRBV6-2 or TRBV6-3 to TRBJ2-7; D is unresolved. CDR1 and CDR2 (germline): MNHEY, SVGEGT. The CDR3 has 14 amino acids. Deletions cut 2 bases from V and 7 bases from J, with 15 bases between.

J is TRBJ2-3 and V is TRBV11-2, with 12 bases aligning to TRBD2. CDR3 length equals 16 residues. Germline V gene lookup returns CDR1 SGHAT and CDR2 FQNNGV. The V gene end was trimmed by 1 base and the J gene end by 9 bases; junction bases not matched to a gene: 8. CDR3 in DNA: TGTGCCAGCAGCTTAGTGGCTAGCGGGGGGGCCGGAACGCAGTATTTT. The encoded protein is CASSLVASGGAGTQYF.

This clone was detected only a few times. The chain carries TRBV30 and TRBJ1-2; D gene ambiguous. The V and J ends lost 1 base and 1 base respectively, with 4 bases between them. The CDR3 has 12 amino acids. Looked up from germline, CDR1 is GTSNPN and CDR2 is SVGIG (reference sequence). CDR3 nucleotides: TGTGCCTGGAGTGGGAGTAACTATGGCTACACCTTC. Translated: CAWSGSNYGYTF.

This chain links TRBV19 with TRBJ1-5; D possibly corresponds to TRBD1 (6 bases). CDR3 length: 14 residues. Germline V lookup: CDR1 LNHDA, CDR2 SQIVND (reference sequence). V lost 6 bases to trimming and J lost 7 bases, with 16 bases between them. The chain's CDR3 is CASSPERGNQPQHF. In DNA, the CDR3 is TGTGCCAGTAGCCCTGAGAGGGGGAACCAGCCCCAGCATTTT.

The chain carries TRBV15 and TRBJ2-7; TRBD1 matches 9 bases. V trimming: 4 bases; J trimming: 5 bases; junction bases outside the gene matches: 6. Germline CDR1 is LNHNV and CDR2 is YYDKDF (reference sequence). This CDR3 has 14 residues. As DNA, the CDR3 is TGTGCCACCAGCAAATGGGACAGGGCGGACGAGCAGTACTTC. This codes for CATSKWDRADEQYF.

This chain links TRBV2 with TRBJ1-1; no definite D call. V dropped 8 bases and J dropped 3 bases, with 10 bases sitting between them. The CDR3 contains 12 residues. Germline CDR1 SNHLY, CDR2 FYNNEI. The chain's CDR3 is CASVDSDTEAFF. CDR3 bases: TGTGCCAGCGTTGACTCAGACACTGAAGCTTTCTTT.

The genes are TRBV10-3 and TRBJ2-5; the D gene is possibly TRBD1 (6 bases). V lost 7 bases, J lost 4 bases, and 13 bases lay in between. The CDR3 length is 13 residues. Per the germline V gene, CDR1 is ENHRY and CDR2 is SYGVKD. The CDR3 nucleotides are TGTGCCATCACGGGGACACCAACAGAGACCCAGTACTTC. Its protein product is CAITGTPTETQYF.

The rearrangement uses TRBV3-1 (or the pseudogene TRBV3-2) and TRBJ2-2, with 8 nucleotides matching TRBD1. The CDR3 spans 16 residues. Per the germline V gene, CDR1 is LGHDT and CDR2 is YNNKEL (reference sequence). With 2 bases clipped from V and 0 bases from J, the junction kept 2 bases outside the gene matches. The DNA for the CDR3 is TGTGCCAGCAGCCAACGGGACAGGTCGAACACCGGGGAGCTGTTTTTT. Protein sequence: CASSQRDRSNTGELFF.

This chain connects TRBV7-8 to TRBJ2-7; 9 bases agree with TRBD2. Germline V gene lookup returns CDR1 SGHVS and CDR2 FQNEAQ. V lost 0 bases and J lost 5; bases outside the gene matches: 11. The CDR3 has 17 residues. The CDR3 loop is CASSLAKTSGSPHEQYF. Here the CDR3 DNA reads TGTGCCAGCAGCTTAGCGAAGACTAGCGGATCCCCCCACGAGCAGTACTTC.

This rearrangement joins TRBV7-2 to TRBJ2-3; no reliable D call. This CDR3 comprises 14 residues. In germline, CDR1 is SGHTA, CDR2 FQGNSA. The V end lost 0 bases, the J end lost 1 base, and 5 bases lay between the germline ends. CDR3 nucleotide sequence: TGTGCCAGCAGCTTAGCGTGGCGCACAGATACGCAGTATTTT. Encoded protein: CASSLAWRTDTQYF.